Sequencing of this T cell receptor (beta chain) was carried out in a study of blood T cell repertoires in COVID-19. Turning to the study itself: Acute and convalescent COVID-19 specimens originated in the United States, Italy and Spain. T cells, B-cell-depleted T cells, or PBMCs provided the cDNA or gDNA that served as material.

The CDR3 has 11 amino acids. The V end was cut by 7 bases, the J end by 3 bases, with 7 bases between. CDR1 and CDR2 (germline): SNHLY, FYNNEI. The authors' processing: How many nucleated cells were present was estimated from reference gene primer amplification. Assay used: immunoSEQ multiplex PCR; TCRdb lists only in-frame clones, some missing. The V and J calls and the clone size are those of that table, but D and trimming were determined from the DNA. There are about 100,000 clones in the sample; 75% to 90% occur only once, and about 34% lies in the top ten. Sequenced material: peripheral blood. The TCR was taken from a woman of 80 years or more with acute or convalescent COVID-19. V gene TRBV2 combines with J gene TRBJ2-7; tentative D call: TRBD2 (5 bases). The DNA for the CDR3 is TGTGCCAGCAATCGGGGCTACGAGCAGTACTTC. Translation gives CASNRGYEQYF.